Presented here are 29 T cell receptor beta chains from one specimen sequenced in a study of technical replicates of blood from a few donors. Generated by immunoSEQ multiplex PCR, the TCRdb table keeps only in-frame clones and is missing some. The repertoire includes 55,000 to 75,000 clones, roughly nine tenths of them detected once, and about 3.6% sits in the top ten. Sequencing was performed on PBMCs. These receptors came from a human donor in good health. Some clones in this sample may be carry-over from other donors' samples.

The rearrangement links TRBV28 to TRBJ2-7, with D hard to call. The CDR3 sequence is 12 residues long. From germline, CDR1 is MDHEN and CDR2 SYDVKM. V was shortened by 5 bases and J by 6 bases, with 11 bases between the two germline ends. This CDR3 is CASSPTWAEQYF. CDR3 nucleotide sequence: TGTGCCAGCAGTCCCACCTGGGCCGAGCAGTACTTC. Complete variable domain (other parts from reference TRBV28 and TRBJ2-7): DVKVTQSSRYLVKRTGEKVFLECVQDMDHENMFWYRQDPGLGLRLIYFSYDVKMKEKGDIPEGYSVSREKKERFSLILESASTNQTSMYLCASSPTWAEQYFGPGTRLTVT.

The genes are TRBV19 and TRBJ2-5, with a possible D match to TRBD1 (6 bases). V shed 3 bases and J shed 5 bases, with 13 bases lying between them. The CDR3 covers 14 residues. Germline CDR1 reads LNHDA; CDR2 reads SQIVND (reference sequence). CDR3 coding DNA: TGTGCCAGTAGTATCTCTAACAGGGTGGAGACCCAGTACTTC. It encodes CASSISNRVETQYF.

This CDR3 is CASSPLGQTNYGYTF. In DNA, the CDR3 is TGCGCCAGCAGCCCCCTGGGACAGACCAACTATGGCTACACCTTC. J is TRBJ1-2 and V is TRBV4-1, with TRBD1 identical over 7 bases. This CDR3 has 15 amino acids. V trimming: 4 bases; J trimming: 2 bases; junction bases outside the gene matches: 7. In germline, CDR1 is MGHRA, CDR2 YSYEKL.

The rearrangement joins TRBV19 to TRBJ2-5; 12 bases are shared with TRBD1. The CDR3 has 14 amino acids. Losses at the gene ends were 7 bases for V and 5 bases for J; bases not matched to a gene: 5. Germline V gene sequence: CDR1 LNHDA, CDR2 SQIVND (reference sequence). CDR3 bases: TGTGCCAGTACGGGACAGGGGGCAGTCGAGACCCAGTACTTC. This sequence encodes CASTGQGAVETQYF.

The chain links TRBV15 to TRBJ1-5; 8 nucleotides line up with TRBD1. This CDR3 is 18 amino acids long. Germline V gene lookup returns CDR1 LNHNV and CDR2 YYDKDF (reference sequence). V was pared by 0 bases and J by 2 bases, with 9 bases of the junction left unmatched. CDR3 nucleotides: TGTGCCACCAGCAGAGATCATCAGGGGGCGGGTCGCAATCAGCCCCAGCATTTT. This gives the protein CATSRDHQGAGRNQPQHF.

The chain recombines TRBV6-1 with TRBJ1-2; 10 positions match TRBD1. The CDR3 loop spans 12 amino acids. Germline CDR1 is MNHNS and CDR2 is SASEGT. After removal of 8 bases from V and 6 bases from J, the junction contained 3 bases not matched to a gene. The CDR3, as DNA: TGTGCCAGCTCGGACAGGGGGGATGGCTACACCTTC. It encodes CASSDRGDGYTF.

V gene TRBV13 combines with J gene TRBJ2-2; 9 bases are shared with TRBD2. This CDR3 is 16 amino acids long. The V and J ends lost 5 bases and 5 bases, in that order; junction bases with no gene match: 9. Per the germline V gene, CDR1 is PRHDT and CDR2 is FYEKMQ (reference sequence). CDR3 protein: CASSPPRREGTGELFF. The CDR3 coding sequence is TGTGCCAGCAGCCCCCCCCGGCGGGAGGGTACCGGGGAGCTGTTTTTT.

This chain uses TRBV4-3 with TRBJ1-1; 7 bases match TRBD1. Germline values: CDR1 LGHNA, CDR2 YSLEER. Trimming took 2 bases from V and 2 from J; bases not matched to a gene: 11. CDR3 size: 17 residues. CDR3 coding DNA: TGCGCCAGCAGCCAATCCCCTCCTGGACAGGCCAACACTGAAGCTTTCTTT. Amino acids: CASSQSPPGQANTEAFF.

This clone has a single count. The rearrangement uses TRBV2 and TRBJ1-4; D not certain. Trimming stripped 7 bases from V and 2 bases from J, with 8 bases between. CDR1 is SNHLY and CDR2 is FYNNEI in the germline V gene. The CDR3 totals 13 residues. CDR3 sequence: CASNRGTNEKLFF. The CDR3 DNA is TGTGCCAGCAACCGGGGTACTAATGAAAAACTGTTTTTT.

This clone was seen once. This chain uses TRBV28 with TRBJ1-6, with 8 bases fitting TRBD1. J lost 13 bases, V lost 6 bases, and 8 bases had no gene match. The CDR3 contains 13 residues. From germline, CDR1 is MDHEN and CDR2 SYDVKM. DNA of the CDR3: TGTGCCAGCAGCGGCGGACAGGGATTGCCCCTCCACTTT. It yields the protein CASSGGQGLPLHF.

V usage is TRBV11-3 and J usage is TRBJ2-2; D may be TRBD2 (5 bases). This CDR3 has 13 amino acids. The ends were cut back, 5 bases at V and 7 bases at J, with 11 bases in the middle. In germline, CDR1 is SGHNT, CDR2 YENEEA. The CDR3 nucleotides read TGTGCCAGCAGCCACCGGGGAAGCGGGGAGCTGTTTTTT. Residues: CASSHRGSGELFF. Filled out from reference TRBV11-3 and TRBJ2-2, the complete variable domain reads EAGVVQSPRYKIIEKKQPVAFWCNPISGHNTLYWYLQNLGQGPELLIRYENEEAVDDSQLPKDRFSAERLKGVDSTLKIQPAELGDSAVYLCASSHRGSGELFFGEGSRLTVL.

This rearrangement joins TRBV10-3 to TRBJ1-4, with 9 bases matching TRBD1. Germline V CDR1 and CDR2: ENHRY, SYGVKD. The CDR3 covers 18 residues. Losses at the gene ends were 3 bases for V and 6 bases for J; bases not matched to a gene: 14. The CDR3 protein is CAISDPTGGLFADEKLFF. In DNA, the CDR3 is TGTGCCATCAGTGACCCGACAGGGGGACTTTTTGCGGATGAAAAACTGTTTTTT.

The chain is built from TRBV2 and TRBJ1-2, with TRBD1 matching over 7 bases. This CDR3 region has 14 residues. V gave up 6 bases and J gave up 2 bases; unmatched junction bases: 6. The germline CDR1 and CDR2 sequences are SNHLY and FYNNEI. The DNA for the CDR3 is TGTGCCAGCAGGACGACAGGGTGGAACTATGGCTACACCTTC. Encoded protein: CASRTTGWNYGYTF.

This chain connects TRBV7-9 to TRBJ2-7, with D unclear. V was clipped by 3 bases and J by 1 base, with 7 bases between them. CDR1 is SEHNR and CDR2 is FQNEAQ in the germline V gene (reference sequence). The CDR3 has 13 amino acids. The CDR3 nucleotides read TGTGCCAGCAGCTTCGAGGCGTCCTACGAGCAGTACTTC. Its protein is CASSFEASYEQYF.

CDR3 DNA sequence: TGTGCCAGCAGCCTGGGGACTAGCGGAACCTACGAGCAGTACTTC. Amino acids: CASSLGTSGTYEQYF. The chain carries TRBV7-8 and TRBJ2-7, with 11 bases fitting TRBD2. Losses at the gene ends were 5 bases for V and 2 bases for J; bases not matched to a gene: 5. CDR1 and CDR2 (germline): SGHVS, FQNEAQ. The CDR3 runs to 15 residues.

This chain uses TRBV6-5 with TRBJ1-1, with D tentatively TRBD1 (5 bases). The germline V gene has CDR1 MNHEY and CDR2 SVGAGI. The CDR3 runs 15 residues. Trimming removed 2 bases at V and 2 bases at J, with 12 bases between. CDR3 nucleotides: TGTGCCAGCAGTTACGGGGCGTCGACCAACACTGAAGCTTTCTTT. Residues: CASSYGASTNTEAFF.

The V call is TRBV5-8, the J call TRBJ1-6, with a tentative D call TRBD1 (5 bases). The CDR3 extends over 15 amino acids. CDR1 and CDR2 from the germline V gene are SGHTS and YDEGEE. V lost 0 bases and J lost 2, with 6 bases in between. Written as DNA, the CDR3 is TGTGCCAGCAGCTTGGAGGGGACCTATAATTCACCCCTCCACTTT. Its protein is CASSLEGTYNSPLHF.

The genes are TRBV11-2 and TRBJ2-1, with 9 bases identical to TRBD1. Germline CDR1 reads SGHAT; CDR2 reads FQNNGV. Trimming removed 5 bases from V and 7 bases from J; junction bases left unmatched: 6. The CDR3 contains 14 residues. CDR3 amino acids: CASSRDRERNEQFF. The CDR3 DNA is TGTGCCAGCAGCCGGGACAGGGAGAGGAATGAGCAGTTCTTC.

V usage is TRBV4-3 and J usage is TRBJ2-2; 8 bases map to TRBD2. The V gene's germline CDR1 is LGHNA and CDR2 YSLEER. Unmatched junction bases numbered 7, after V lost 0 bases and J lost 7 bases. This CDR3 contains 16 residues. The CDR3 region is CASSQEVGRAFGELFF. CDR3 sequence (DNA): TGCGCCAGCAGCCAAGAGGTCGGGAGGGCCTTCGGGGAGCTGTTTTTT.

This clone was found once. The sample contains more than one DNA sequence encoding this CDR3. The chain couples TRBV2 to TRBJ1-5, with 8 bases that match TRBD1. Losses at the gene ends were 3 bases for V and 2 bases for J; bases not matched to a gene: 6. CDR1 SNHLY and CDR2 FYNNEI come from the germline V gene. CDR3 length equals 16 residues. As DNA, the CDR3 is TGTGCCAGCAGTGACAGCACAGGGGGAGGCAATCAGCCCCAGCATTTT. Residues: CASSDSTGGGNQPQHF.

This chain joins TRBV7-8 and TRBJ2-2, with 7 bases lining up with TRBD1. Trimming took 1 base from V and 7 from J; bases not matched to a gene: 3. In germline, CDR1 is SGHVS, CDR2 FQNEAQ. This CDR3 is built from 14 residues. The CDR3 reads CASSLDRGNGELFF. The CDR3 DNA reads TGTGCCAGCAGCTTAGACAGGGGTAACGGGGAGCTGTTTTTT.

Here the CDR3 reads CATSRDRGEKLFF. CDR3 sequence (DNA): TGTGCCACCAGCAGAGACAGGGGAGAAAAACTGTTTTTT. This rearrangement joins TRBV15 to TRBJ1-4, with D possibly matching TRBD1 (6 bases). Trimming shortened V by 0 bases and J by 8 bases, and 7 bases separated the two germline ends. Germline values: CDR1 LNHNV, CDR2 YYDKDF (reference sequence). The CDR3 runs 13 residues.

This sequence joins TRBV7-8 and TRBJ2-5, with 7 bases fitting TRBD2. Germline loops: CDR1 SGHVS, CDR2 FQNEAQ. Trimming at V came to 3 bases and at J to 10 bases, leaving 8 bases not matched to a gene. The length of the CDR3 is 13 residues. The CDR3: CASSLGLKEGQYF. The DNA for the CDR3 is TGTGCCAGCAGCTTGGGACTAAAAGAGGGCCAGTACTTC.

The chain has TRBV4-1 and TRBJ1-1; D might be TRBD1 (6 bases). CDR3 length equals 15 residues. CDR1 and CDR2 (germline): MGHRA, YSYEKL. The V end lost 4 bases, the J end lost 1 base, and 13 bases lay between the germline ends. CDR3 protein: CASSPRTAKNTEAFF. In DNA form, the CDR3 reads TGCGCCAGCAGCCCTAGGACAGCCAAGAACACTGAAGCTTTCTTT.

The rearrangement joins TRBV7-2 to TRBJ2-3; D is unresolved. Trimming took off 1 base at V and 12 bases at J, with 17 bases between the two ends. Germline V lookup: CDR1 SGHTA, CDR2 FQGNSA. CDR3 length equals 14 residues. The CDR3 region has the DNA TGTGCCAGCAGCTTAGTACGGTCCTCCATTTTCCAGTATTTT. Translated, it gives CASSLVRSSIFQYF.

V usage is TRBV9 and J usage is TRBJ2-7; 11 bases match TRBD2. Germline V gene lookup returns CDR1 SGDLS and CDR2 YYNGEE. The CDR3 length is 15 residues. V shed 5 bases and J 5 bases; nucleotides not matched to a gene: 9. The CDR3: CASSADTSGGDEQYF. CDR3 DNA sequence: TGTGCCAGCAGTGCTGATACTAGCGGGGGCGACGAGCAGTACTTC. Looking up the rest from reference TRBV9 and TRBJ2-7 gives the full variable domain: DSGVTQTPKHLITATGQRVTLRCSPRSGDLSVYWYQQSLDQGLQFLIQYYNGEERAKGNILERFSAQQFPDLHSELNLSSLELGDSALYFCASSADTSGGDEQYFGPGTRLTVT.

This chain links TRBV6-1 with TRBJ2-7; TRBD2 matches 8 bases. Germline V gives CDR1 MNHNS, CDR2 SASEGT. The CDR3 is 12 residues long. With 7 bases clipped from V and 3 bases from J, the junction kept 2 bases outside the gene matches. The CDR3 DNA reads as TGTGCCAGCACGGGGGGGGACTACGAGCAGTACTTC. This codes for CASTGGDYEQYF.

J is TRBJ2-7 and V is TRBV7-2; possible D gene TRBD2, 5 bases. This CDR3 is 14 amino acids long. In germline, CDR1 is SGHTA, CDR2 FQGNSA. Trimming shortened V by 5 bases and J by 4 bases, and 15 bases separated the two germline ends. The chain's CDR3 is CASSQTNDLYEQYF. In DNA, the CDR3 is TGTGCCAGCAGCCAGACTAACGACCTATACGAGCAGTACTTC.

The V gene is TRBV5-6, the J gene TRBJ1-2; 10 bases line up with TRBD1. The J segment lost 4 bases and the V segment lost 3 bases, leaving 9 bases of the junction unmatched. The germline CDR1 and CDR2 sequences are SGHDT and YYEEEE. The CDR3 runs to 16 residues. The CDR3 loop reads CASSSPGTGVIYGYTF. The CDR3 region has the DNA TGTGCCAGCAGCTCACCCGGGACAGGGGTTATCTATGGCTACACCTTC.